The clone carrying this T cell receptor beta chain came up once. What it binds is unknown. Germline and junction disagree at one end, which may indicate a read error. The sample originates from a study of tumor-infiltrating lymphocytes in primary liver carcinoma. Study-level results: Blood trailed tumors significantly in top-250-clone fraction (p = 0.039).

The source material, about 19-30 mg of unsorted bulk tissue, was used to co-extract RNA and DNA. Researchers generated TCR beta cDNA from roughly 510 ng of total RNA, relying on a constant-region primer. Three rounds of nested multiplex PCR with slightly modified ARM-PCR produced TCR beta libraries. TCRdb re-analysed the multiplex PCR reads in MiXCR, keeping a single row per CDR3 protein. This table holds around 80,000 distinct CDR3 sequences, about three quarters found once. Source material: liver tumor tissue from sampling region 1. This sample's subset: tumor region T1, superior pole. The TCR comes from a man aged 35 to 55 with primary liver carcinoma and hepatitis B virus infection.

In DNA form, the CDR3 reads TGCACCAGCACTTTATGGTACCGGGCTCCAACACAGCAAAACATTCAGTACTTC. It is translated as CTSTLWYRAPTQQNIQYF. The genes are TRBV5-1 and TRBJ2-4; D is unresolved. Germline CDR1 is SGHRS and CDR2 is YFSETQ. This CDR3 has 18 amino acids.